Listed below are T cell receptor beta chains from one sample, sequenced in a study of OX40 agonist ivuxolimab in advanced cancers. The data were produced by immunoSEQ multiplex PCR, yet TCRdb's version contains in-frame clones alone and is incomplete. This table holds tens of thousands of clones, about 87% found once. The sample in question was CD4+ or CD8+ T cells sorted from blood, obtained in a trial of the OX40 agonist ivuxolimab. The receptors stem from an adult with an advanced solid tumor such as melanoma, head and neck, liver or kidney cancer. The CDR3 runs from the conserved cysteine through the conserved F or W. A D gene is named only where the DNA matches it firmly. Only part of the rows carry a size: once, few, many, or a class if the clone is expanded.

d_call	j_call	v_call	clone_size	cdr3_aa	cdr3_nt
TRBD1	TRBJ1-5	TRBV6-5	.	CASHSGGSNQPQHF	TGTGCCTCACATTCAGGGGGTAGCAATCAGCCCCAGCATTTT
TRBD2	TRBJ2-7	TRBV5-1	.	CASSLREDKAYEQYF	TGCGCCAGCAGCTTGCGGGAGGACAAGGCCTACGAGCAGTACTTC
TRBD2	TRBJ2-1	TRBV5-6	.	CASSLVWASSTGGHNEQFF	TGTGCCAGCAGCTTGGTGTGGGCTTCTTCAACGGGGGGGCACAATGAGCAGTTCTTC
.	TRBJ1-2	TRBV19	.	CASSFDVGGNYGYTF	TGTGCCAGTAGTTTCGACGTCGGGGGAAACTATGGCTACACCTTC
.	TRBJ1-1	TRBV5-1	.	CASSPGGNTEAFF	TGCGCCAGCAGCCCGGGAGGGAACACTGAAGCTTTCTTT
TRBD1	TRBJ1-3	TRBV11-3	.	CASSSYRDRLTGNTIYF	TGTGCCAGCAGCTCGTACCGGGACAGGCTGACTGGAAACACCATATATTTT
.	TRBJ2-4	TRBV19	.	CASSTRTLKAGNIQYF	TGTGCCAGTAGTACGCGGACACTTAAGGCTGGAAACATTCAGTACTTC
.	TRBJ1-1	TRBV2	.	CAAPRRTEAFF	TGTGCCGCTCCCAGGAGGACTGAAGCTTTCTTT
.	TRBJ2-3	TRBV5-5	.	CASSYQGPSLADTQYF	TGTGCCAGCAGCTACCAAGGACCTTCCCTCGCTGATACGCAGTATTTT
TRBD1	TRBJ1-2	TRBV5-1	.	CASSSQGANYGYTF	TGCGCCAGCAGCTCCCAGGGGGCTAACTATGGCTACACCTTC
.	TRBJ1-1	TRBV7-8	.	CASSLREGTEAFF	TGTGCCAGCAGCTTAAGGGAAGGCACTGAAGCTTTCTTT
.	TRBJ1-2	TRBV6-5	.	CASSYNIREFPLGYTF	TGTGCCAGCAGTTACAATATCCGGGAGTTTCCTCTTGGCTACACCTTC
.	TRBJ1-2	TRBV7-2	.	CASSLVAEYYGYTF	TGTGCCAGCAGCTTAGTTGCCGAGTACTATGGCTACACCTTC
.	TRBJ2-1	TRBV20-1	.	CSARDPAGQFF	TGCAGTGCTAGAGACCCAGCAGGGCAGTTCTTC
.	TRBJ1-2	TRBV21-1	once	CASSNGSGVDYGYTF	TGTGCCAGCAGCAACGGTTCAGGGGTGGACTATGGCTACACCTTC
.	TRBJ2-7	TRBV6-5	.	CASSEPVEQYF	TGTGCCAGCAGTGAACCCGTCGAGCAGTACTTC
.	TRBJ1-2	TRBV29-1	.	CSAAGELSYGYTF	TGCAGCGCCGCAGGGGAGTTGAGCTATGGCTACACCTTC
.	TRBJ2-5	TRBV4-3	.	CASSQNTVPQETQYF	TGCGCCAGCAGCCAGAACACCGTTCCGCAAGAGACCCAGTACTTC
TRBD2	TRBJ2-4	TRBV19	once	CASSRGFVGTSGRAGKNIQYF	TGTGCCAGTAGTAGGGGCTTTGTCGGGACTAGCGGGAGGGCCGGCAAAAACATTCAGTACTTC
.	TRBJ1-1	TRBV25-1	.	CASSEDGPLNTEAFF	TGTGCCAGCAGTGAAGACGGACCCTTGAACACTGAAGCTTTCTTT
.	TRBJ2-2	TRBV7-6	.	CASSLELAPGELFF	TGTGCCAGCAGCTTAGAACTAGCCCCCGGGGAGCTGTTTTTT
TRBD1	TRBJ2-1	TRBV27	few	CASSPNRGRGYNEQFF	TGTGCCAGCAGTCCAAACAGGGGGCGCGGTTACAATGAGCAGTTCTTC
.	TRBJ2-1	TRBV15	.	CATSRQAPPGEQFF	TGTGCCACCAGCAGACAGGCTCCCCCGGGGGAGCAGTTCTTC
.	TRBJ2-2	TRBV6-5	.	CASSYANTGELFF	TGTGCCAGCAGCTACGCGAACACCGGGGAGCTGTTTTTT
TRBD1	TRBJ1-1	TRBV7-3	.	CASSLTSTGTNAEAFF	TGTGCCAGCAGCTTAACTTCGACAGGGACTAACGCTGAAGCTTTCTTT
TRBD1	TRBJ1-2	TRBV5-5	.	CASSPQGYGYGYTF	TGTGCCAGCAGCCCACAGGGGTATGGCTATGGCTACACCTTC
TRBD1	TRBJ1-2	TRBV9	.	CASSNIEGAPERLHGYTF	TGTGCCAGCAGCAATATTGAGGGGGCACCCGAACGACTTCATGGCTACACCTTC
.	TRBJ2-2	TRBV7-3	.	CASSLTTMAGELFF	TGTGCCAGCAGCTTAACAACAATGGCCGGGGAGCTGTTTTTT
.	TRBJ2-7	TRBV9	.	CASSEGPGSYEQYF	TGTGCCAGCAGCGAGGGCCCCGGGTCCTACGAGCAGTACTTC
TRBD2	TRBJ2-3	TRBV14	.	CASRETGGGSNTQYF	TGTGCCAGCAGGGAAACCGGCGGGGGGTCGAATACGCAGTATTTT
.	TRBJ1-5	TRBV27	.	CASSRGDSNQPQHF	TGTGCCAGCAGTAGGGGGGATAGCAATCAGCCCCAGCATTTT
.	TRBJ2-7	TRBV15	.	CATSRGGQSYEQYF	TGTGCCACCAGCAGAGGTGGACAGTCCTACGAGCAGTACTTC
TRBD2	TRBJ2-5	TRBV27	.	CASSPTGTSRRETQYF	TGTGCCAGCTCGCCCACCGGGACTAGTCGTAGAGAGACCCAGTACTTC
.	TRBJ2-5	TRBV10-3	.	CAISGGQEETQYF	TGTGCCATCAGTGGGGGCCAGGAAGAGACCCAGTACTTC
TRBD2	TRBJ2-2	TRBV5-1	.	CASSPGGGSNTGELFF	TGCGCCAGCAGCCCGGGGGGGGGCTCGAACACCGGGGAGCTGTTTTTT